The 24 T cell receptor beta chains below come from one sample, sequenced in a study of blood T cell repertoires in COVID-19 (dated by TCRdb to 2018 to 2021). Library preparation was by the immunoSEQ multiplex PCR assay. In TCRdb, the immuneACCESS table is reduced to in-frame sequences with V and J assigned. These tables do not hold every clone; where another copy was compared, an unresolved V gene accounts for under half, and the others remain unexplained. The sample yields over 15,000 clones; 75% to 90% were counted once. In total, the top ten clones hold more than 9.5% of the sample. Sequenced input: peripheral blood. The source is a man at least 80 years old with acute or convalescent COVID-19.

The CDR3 DNA sequence: TGTGCCAGCAGTTCAGACGGGGTTTTGCGCAATCAGCCCCAGCATTTT. Amino acids: CASSSDGVLRNQPQHF. The V and J genes are TRBV7-9 and TRBJ1-5; D is unresolved. Germline V gene data show CDR1 as SEHNR and CDR2 as FQNEAQ (reference sequence). Trimming left V 6 bases short and J 2 bases short, with 17 bases between. The CDR3 sequence is 16 residues long.

In its sample, this clone was seen once. The rearrangement joins TRBV24-1 to TRBJ2-1, with 7 nucleotides matching TRBD2. Germline CDR1 reads KGHDR; CDR2 reads SFDVKD. V shed 5 bases, J shed 3 bases, and the junction held 6 bases outside the gene matches. This CDR3 is built from 15 residues. The DNA for the CDR3 is TGTGCCACCAGTGGAAGCGGGGTGGGCTACAATGAGCAGTTCTTC. This sequence encodes CATSGSGVGYNEQFF.

The V and J genes are TRBV10-3 and TRBJ2-1; TRBD2 agrees at 8 bases. Germline lookup yields CDR1 ENHRY and CDR2 SYGVKD. After removal of 6 bases from V and 4 bases from J, the junction contained 8 bases not matched to a gene. CDR3 length: 15 residues. In DNA form, the CDR3 reads TGTGCCATCAGAGATCCAAGCGGGGGATACAATGAGCAGTTCTTC. Its translation: CAIRDPSGGYNEQFF.

This chain uses TRBV27 with TRBJ2-7; D is possibly TRBD1 (6 bases). The V end lost 5 bases, the J end lost 6 bases, and 14 bases lay between the germline ends. Germline lookup yields CDR1 MNHEY and CDR2 SMNVEV (reference sequence). The CDR3 is 13 residues long. CDR3 region: CASSPETGREQYF. The CDR3, as DNA: TGTGCCAGCAGTCCAGAGACAGGCCGCGAGCAGTACTTC.

The chain recombines TRBV7-2 with TRBJ1-6; D ambiguous. The length of the CDR3 is 15 residues. Germline V lookup: CDR1 SGHTA, CDR2 FQGNSA. Trimming pared 5 bases from V and 0 bases from J, leaving 8 bases between. CDR3 sequence: CASSLVHSYNSPLHF. The CDR3 DNA follows: TGTGCCAGCAGCCTAGTTCACTCCTATAATTCACCCCTCCACTTT.

V gene TRBV7-9 combines with J gene TRBJ1-2; D uncertain. The V end was cut by 1 base, the J end by 10 bases, with 10 bases between. Per the germline V gene, CDR1 is SEHNR and CDR2 is FQNEAQ (reference sequence). This CDR3 has 12 residues. CDR3 protein: CASSLEEGTYTF. For the CDR3, the DNA is TGTGCCAGCAGCTTAGAGGAGGGAACCTACACCTTC.

The chain links TRBV24-1 to TRBJ2-7; TRBD1 is a possible D gene (6 bases). Germline V gene sequence: CDR1 KGHDR, CDR2 SFDVKD. The CDR3 length is 12 residues. V was clipped by 2 bases and J by 6 bases, with 7 bases between them. DNA for the CDR3: TGTGCCACCAGTGATTGGGGGCGCGAGCAGTACTTC. It is translated as CATSDWGREQYF.

The J gene is TRBJ1-1, the V gene TRBV6-2 or TRBV6-3; D is uncertain. V dropped 2 bases and J dropped 10 bases, with 17 bases sitting between them. CDR3 size: 14 residues. The V gene's germline CDR1 is MNHEY and CDR2 SVGEGT. The CDR3 DNA follows: TGTGCCAGCAGTTACGAAATGGTCGGGAAGACAGCTTTCTTT. Translation: CASSYEMVGKTAFF.

The V and J genes are TRBV3-1 (or the pseudogene TRBV3-2) and TRBJ2-5; 7 nucleotides line up with TRBD2. This CDR3 spans 15 amino acids. After removal of 4 bases from V and 7 bases from J, the junction contained 12 bases not matched to a gene. Germline V gene sequence: CDR1 LGHDT, CDR2 YNNKEL (reference sequence). CDR3 sequence: CASSPASGLTGTQYF. The DNA of the CDR3 is TGTGCCAGCAGCCCAGCTAGCGGACTCACAGGGACCCAGTACTTC.

The CDR3 nucleotides are TGTGCCAGCAGTGACGTAGGGGAAACCAACTATGGCTACACCTTC. It translates to CASSDVGETNYGYTF. V gene TRBV6-1 combines with J gene TRBJ1-2, with D maybe TRBD1 (5 bases). The germline V and J ends were trimmed by 3 bases and 2 bases, with 13 bases remaining between them. This CDR3 has 15 amino acids. The germline V gene encodes CDR1 MNHNS and CDR2 SASEGT.

The J gene is TRBJ1-5, the V gene TRBV7-2, with D unclear. The germline V gene encodes CDR1 SGHTA and CDR2 FQGNSA. V shed 6 bases and J shed 6 bases, with 12 bases lying between them. The CDR3 loop spans 13 amino acids. CDR3 region: CASSRQESQPQHF. CDR3 sequence (DNA): TGTGCCAGCAGTAGGCAGGAAAGTCAGCCCCAGCATTTT. Full variable domain (remainder filled in from reference TRBV7-2 and TRBJ1-5): GAGVSQSPSNKVTEKGKDVELRCDPISGHTALYWYRQSLGQGLEFLIYFQGNSAPDKSGLPSDRFSAERTGGSVSTLTIQRTQQEDSAVYLCASSRQESQPQHFGDGTRLSIL.

The chain uses TRBV7-2 and TRBJ1-2; TRBD1 might be the D (5 bases). Trimming removed 1 base at V and 6 bases at J, with 12 bases between. The germline V gene has CDR1 SGHTA and CDR2 FQGNSA. The CDR3 consists of 14 residues. The CDR3 DNA is TGTGCCAGCAGCTTAGGCCCTTCAGGGAATGGCTACACCTTC. Amino acid sequence: CASSLGPSGNGYTF.

The V gene is TRBV6-5, the J gene TRBJ2-2; 10 bases line up with TRBD1. The germline V gene encodes CDR1 MNHEY and CDR2 SVGAGI. CDR3 size: 14 residues. V was pared by 8 bases and J by 7 bases, with 7 bases of the junction left unmatched. CDR3 nucleotides: TGTGCCAGCCGGACAGGGGGGGCAGGCGGGGAGCTGTTTTTT. This sequence encodes CASRTGGAGGELFF.

The chain carries TRBV7-2 and TRBJ1-1; a weak D match, TRBD1 (5 bases). V lost 5 bases and J 3 bases, leaving 13 bases between the germline ends. Germline CDR1 reads SGHTA; CDR2 reads FQGNSA. There are 14 residues in the CDR3. CDR3 coding DNA: TGTGCCAGCAGCGATCAAAGGGGTCACACTGAAGCTTTCTTT. Its translation: CASSDQRGHTEAFF.

This CDR3 is CASSLGHGGRTEAFF. DNA for the CDR3: TGTGCCAGCAGCTTGGGGCATGGAGGGCGCACTGAAGCTTTCTTT. The rearrangement uses TRBV5-6 and TRBJ1-1; D not certain. Per germline, CDR1 SGHDT and CDR2 YYEEEE. V dropped 0 bases and J dropped 4 bases, with 13 bases sitting between them. CDR3 length: 15 residues.

This clone showed up just a few times. In the same sample, other DNA sequences code for this CDR3. The chain has TRBV2 and TRBJ2-2; unclear D gene. This CDR3 region has 12 residues. Germline CDR1 SNHLY, CDR2 FYNNEI. The V gene lost 4 bases and the J gene lost 7 bases, with 7 bases spanning the gap. The CDR3 sequence is CASSGSGGELFF. DNA of the CDR3: TGTGCCAGCAGTGGTTCGGGCGGGGAGCTGTTTTTT. The full variable domain, rest sourced from reference TRBV2 and TRBJ2-2, is EPEVTQTPSHQVTQMGQEVILRCVPISNHLYFYWYRQILGQKVEFLVSFYNNEISEKSEIFDDQFSVERPDGSNFTLKIRSTKLEDSAMYFCASSGSGGELFFGEGSRLTVL.

This clone was counted once. V and J are TRBV7-2 and TRBJ1-2; D is ambiguous. V lost 1 base and J lost 0, with 6 bases in between. The germline CDR1 and CDR2 sequences are SGHTA and FQGNSA. This CDR3 region has 14 residues. This CDR3 is CASSLEIANYGYTF. In DNA form, the CDR3 reads TGTGCCAGCAGCTTAGAGATAGCTAACTATGGCTACACCTTC.

This clone has just one count. As DNA, the CDR3 is TGTGCCAGCTCACCTGACAGGGGTGCAACTAATGAAAAACTGTTTTTT. Its translation is CASSPDRGATNEKLFF. The gene calls are TRBV18 and TRBJ1-4; the match to TRBD1 covers 8 bases. The length of the CDR3 is 16 residues. In germline, CDR1 is KGHSH, CDR2 LQKENI. V gave up 3 bases and J gave up 0 bases; unmatched junction bases: 3.

This rearrangement joins TRBV19 to TRBJ1-2; D gene ambiguous. Germline V gives CDR1 LNHDA, CDR2 SQIVND (reference sequence). Deletions cut 3 bases from V and 0 bases from J, with 8 bases between. The CDR3 length is 14 residues. CDR3 DNA sequence: TGTGCCAGTAGTATCGAACCGGCTAACTATGGCTACACCTTC. It codes for CASSIEPANYGYTF.

This clone has just a few counts. The V gene is TRBV6-5, the J gene TRBJ2-2; no clear D. The CDR3 has 15 amino acids. The V end was cut by 4 bases, the J end by 0 bases, with 9 bases between. Germline values: CDR1 MNHEY, CDR2 SVGAGI. CDR3 nucleotides: TGTGCCAGCAGTTTACAGATTACGAACACCGGGGAGCTGTTTTTT. Its translation: CASSLQITNTGELFF.

V and J are TRBV7-8 and TRBJ2-5; 13 bases align to TRBD2. Trimming removed 4 bases from V and 3 bases from J; junction bases left unmatched: 5. The CDR3 consists of 16 residues. In germline, CDR1 is SGHVS, CDR2 FQNEAQ. The CDR3 coding sequence is TGTGCCAGCAGCTCCACGGGACTAGCGGGGAAAGAGACCCAGTACTTC. This sequence encodes CASSSTGLAGKETQYF.

This clone was seen just once. The rearrangement uses TRBV7-3 and TRBJ2-1, with TRBD1 matching 9 bases. CDR1 and CDR2 (germline): SGHTA, FQGTGA. This CDR3 is 17 amino acids long. Trimming cost V 0 bases and J 7 bases; bases outside gene matches: 10. The chain's CDR3 is CASSLTPRTGGQNEQFF. The DNA for the CDR3 is TGTGCCAGCAGCTTAACCCCCCGAACAGGGGGCCAGAATGAGCAGTTCTTC.

V is TRBV29-1 and J is TRBJ1-3; 8 bases agree with TRBD1. The V gene's germline CDR1 is SQVTM and CDR2 ANQGSEA. The V segment lost 4 bases and the J segment 3 bases; nucleotides outside the gene matches: 2. The CDR3 loop spans 13 amino acids. For the CDR3, the DNA is TGCAGCGTTGGGGGGACAGGTGGAAACACCATATATTTT. This codes for CSVGGTGGNTIYF. The whole variable domain, remainder taken from reference TRBV29-1 and TRBJ1-3, is SAVISQKPSRDICQRGTSLTIQCQVDSQVTMMFWYRQQPGQSLTLIATANQGSEATYESGFVIDKFPISRPNLTFSTLTVSNMSPEDSSIYLCSVGGTGGNTIYFGEGSWLTVV.

This chain joins TRBV6-5 and TRBJ2-5; tentative D call: TRBD2 (5 bases). The germline V gene has CDR1 MNHEY and CDR2 SVGAGI. The V end was cut by 0 bases, the J end by 5 bases, with 13 bases between. The length of the CDR3 is 15 residues. CDR3 sequence (DNA): TGTGCCAGCAGTTACTCGACGTTCCGCGGGGAGACCCAGTACTTC. The encoded protein is CASSYSTFRGETQYF.